This T cell receptor beta chain is drawn from a study of blood T cell repertoires in COVID-19. This CDR3 spans 13 amino acids. The junction had 10 bases not matched to a gene; V was cut back by 10 bases and J by 5 bases. Germline CDR1 reads MNHEY; CDR2 reads SVGAGI. Per the authors' pipeline: Estimates of nucleated cell counts were drawn from the amplification of reference gene primers. TCRdb keeps only in-frame clones here, not all; method: immunoSEQ multiplex PCR. V, J and clone size reflect that table, while D and trimming were determined from the DNA. The repertoire holds about 140,000 clones, with roughly 76% as singletons.

V usage is TRBV6-5 and J usage is TRBJ1-1, with 7 positions matching TRBD1. This receptor was taken from a man older than 75 with acute or convalescent COVID-19. The sequenced sample consisted of peripheral blood. CDR3 bases: TGTGCCATCAGGACAGGCCTAAGAACTGAAGCTTTCTTT. Its protein product is CAIRTGLRTEAFF.